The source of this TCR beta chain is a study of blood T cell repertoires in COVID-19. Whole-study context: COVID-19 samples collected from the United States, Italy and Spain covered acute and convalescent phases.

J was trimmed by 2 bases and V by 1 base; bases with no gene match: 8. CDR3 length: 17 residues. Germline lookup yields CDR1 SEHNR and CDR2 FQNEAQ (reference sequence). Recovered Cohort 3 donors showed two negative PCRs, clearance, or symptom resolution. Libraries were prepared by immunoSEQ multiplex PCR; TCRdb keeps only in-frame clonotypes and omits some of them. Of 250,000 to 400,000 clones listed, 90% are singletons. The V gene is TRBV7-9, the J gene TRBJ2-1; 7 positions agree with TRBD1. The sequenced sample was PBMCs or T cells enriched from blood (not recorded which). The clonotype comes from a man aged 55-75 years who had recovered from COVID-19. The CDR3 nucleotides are TGTGCCAGCAGCTTAGGAAAGGACAGGCTCGCCTACAATGAGCAGTTCTTC. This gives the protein CASSLGKDRLAYNEQFF.